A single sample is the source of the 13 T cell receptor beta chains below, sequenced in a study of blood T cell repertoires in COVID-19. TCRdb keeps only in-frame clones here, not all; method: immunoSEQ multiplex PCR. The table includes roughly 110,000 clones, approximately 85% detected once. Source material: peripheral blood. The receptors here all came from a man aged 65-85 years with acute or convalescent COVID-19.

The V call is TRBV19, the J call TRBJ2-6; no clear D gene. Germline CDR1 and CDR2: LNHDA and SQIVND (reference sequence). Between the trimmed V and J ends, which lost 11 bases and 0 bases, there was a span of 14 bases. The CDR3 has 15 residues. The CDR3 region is CACSTQSSGANVLTF. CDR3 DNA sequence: TGTGCCTGCTCTACGCAAAGCTCTGGGGCCAACGTCCTGACTTTC.

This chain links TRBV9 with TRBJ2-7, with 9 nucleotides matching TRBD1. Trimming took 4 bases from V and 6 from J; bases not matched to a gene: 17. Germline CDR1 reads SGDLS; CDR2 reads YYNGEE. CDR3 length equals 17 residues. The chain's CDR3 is CASSSGGTWTGVLEQYF. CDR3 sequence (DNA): TGTGCCAGCAGCTCAGGGGGCACCTGGACAGGGGTCCTCGAGCAGTACTTC.

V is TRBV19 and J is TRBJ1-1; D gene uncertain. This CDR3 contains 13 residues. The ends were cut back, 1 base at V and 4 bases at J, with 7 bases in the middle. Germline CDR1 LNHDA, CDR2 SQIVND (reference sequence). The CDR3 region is CASSIGPGTEAFF. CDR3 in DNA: TGTGCCAGTAGTATAGGACCGGGCACTGAAGCTTTCTTT. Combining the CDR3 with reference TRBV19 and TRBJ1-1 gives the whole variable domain DGGITQSPKYLFRKEGQNVTLSCEQNLNHDAMYWYRQDPGQGLRLIYYSQIVNDFQKGDIAEGYSVSREKKESFPLTVTSAQKNPTAFYLCASSIGPGTEAFFGQGTRLTVV.

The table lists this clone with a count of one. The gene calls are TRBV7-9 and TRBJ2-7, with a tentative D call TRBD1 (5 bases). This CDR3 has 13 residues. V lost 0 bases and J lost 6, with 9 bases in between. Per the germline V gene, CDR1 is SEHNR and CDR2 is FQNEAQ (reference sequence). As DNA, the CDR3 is TGTGCCAGCAGCTTAGCCAGGGCCGGCGAGCAGTACTTC. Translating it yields CASSLARAGEQYF.

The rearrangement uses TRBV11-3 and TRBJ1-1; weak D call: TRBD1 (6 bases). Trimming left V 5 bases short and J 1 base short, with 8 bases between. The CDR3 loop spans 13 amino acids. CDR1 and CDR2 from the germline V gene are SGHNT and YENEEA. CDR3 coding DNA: TGTGCCAGCAGCCAAGGGGGGAACACTGAAGCTTTCTTT. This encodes CASSQGGNTEAFF.

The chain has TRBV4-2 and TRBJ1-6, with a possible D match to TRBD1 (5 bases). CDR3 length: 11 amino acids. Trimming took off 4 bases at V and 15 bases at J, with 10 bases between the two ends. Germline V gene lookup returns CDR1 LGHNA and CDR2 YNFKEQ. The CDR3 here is CASSLGGGLHF. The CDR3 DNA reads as TGTGCCAGCAGCCTTGGGGGGGGCCTCCACTTT.

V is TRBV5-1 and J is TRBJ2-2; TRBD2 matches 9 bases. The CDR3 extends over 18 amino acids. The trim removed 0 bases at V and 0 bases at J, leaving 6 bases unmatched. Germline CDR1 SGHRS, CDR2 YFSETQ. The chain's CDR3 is CASSLGPSGAPNTGELFF. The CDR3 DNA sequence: TGCGCCAGCAGCTTGGGGCCTAGCGGGGCACCGAACACCGGGGAGCTGTTTTTT.

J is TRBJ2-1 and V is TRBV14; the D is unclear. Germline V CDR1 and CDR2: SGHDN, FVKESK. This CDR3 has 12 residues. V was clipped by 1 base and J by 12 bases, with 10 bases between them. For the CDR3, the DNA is TGTGCCAGCAGCCAAGGTTCTTTCCGGCAGTTCTTC. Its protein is CASSQGSFRQFF.

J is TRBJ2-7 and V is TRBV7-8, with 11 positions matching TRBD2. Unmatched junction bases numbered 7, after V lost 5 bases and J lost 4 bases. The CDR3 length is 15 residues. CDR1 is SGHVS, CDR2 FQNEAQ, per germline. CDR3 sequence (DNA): TGTGCCAGCAGCGCAGGACTAGCGGGTAATTACGAGCAGTACTTC. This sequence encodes CASSAGLAGNYEQYF.

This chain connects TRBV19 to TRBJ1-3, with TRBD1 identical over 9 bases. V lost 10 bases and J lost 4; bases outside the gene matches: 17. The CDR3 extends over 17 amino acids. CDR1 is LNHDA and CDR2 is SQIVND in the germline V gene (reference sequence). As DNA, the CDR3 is TGTGCCACGACAAGGGGACAGGGATATGGCGGAGGAAACACCATATATTTT. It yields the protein CATTRGQGYGGGNTIYF.

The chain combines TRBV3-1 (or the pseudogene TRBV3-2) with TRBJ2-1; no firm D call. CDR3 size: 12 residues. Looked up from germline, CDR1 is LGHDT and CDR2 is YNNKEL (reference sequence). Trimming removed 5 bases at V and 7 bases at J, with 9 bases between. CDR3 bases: TGTGCCAGCAGCTCACCCAGGAATGAGCAGTTCTTC. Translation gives CASSSPRNEQFF.

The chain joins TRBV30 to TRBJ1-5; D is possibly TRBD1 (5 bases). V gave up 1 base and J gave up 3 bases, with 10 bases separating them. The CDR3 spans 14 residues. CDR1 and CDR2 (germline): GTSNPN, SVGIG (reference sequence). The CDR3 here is CAWSGGDSNQPQHF. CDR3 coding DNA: TGTGCCTGGAGTGGGGGGGACTCCAATCAGCCCCAGCATTTT.

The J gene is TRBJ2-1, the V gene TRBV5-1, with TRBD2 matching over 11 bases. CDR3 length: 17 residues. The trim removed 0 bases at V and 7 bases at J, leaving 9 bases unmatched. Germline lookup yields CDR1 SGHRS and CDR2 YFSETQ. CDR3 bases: TGCGCCAGCAGCTTGGCCGTTTTTAGCGGGGGGGCAAATGAGCAGTTCTTC. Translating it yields CASSLAVFSGGANEQFF.